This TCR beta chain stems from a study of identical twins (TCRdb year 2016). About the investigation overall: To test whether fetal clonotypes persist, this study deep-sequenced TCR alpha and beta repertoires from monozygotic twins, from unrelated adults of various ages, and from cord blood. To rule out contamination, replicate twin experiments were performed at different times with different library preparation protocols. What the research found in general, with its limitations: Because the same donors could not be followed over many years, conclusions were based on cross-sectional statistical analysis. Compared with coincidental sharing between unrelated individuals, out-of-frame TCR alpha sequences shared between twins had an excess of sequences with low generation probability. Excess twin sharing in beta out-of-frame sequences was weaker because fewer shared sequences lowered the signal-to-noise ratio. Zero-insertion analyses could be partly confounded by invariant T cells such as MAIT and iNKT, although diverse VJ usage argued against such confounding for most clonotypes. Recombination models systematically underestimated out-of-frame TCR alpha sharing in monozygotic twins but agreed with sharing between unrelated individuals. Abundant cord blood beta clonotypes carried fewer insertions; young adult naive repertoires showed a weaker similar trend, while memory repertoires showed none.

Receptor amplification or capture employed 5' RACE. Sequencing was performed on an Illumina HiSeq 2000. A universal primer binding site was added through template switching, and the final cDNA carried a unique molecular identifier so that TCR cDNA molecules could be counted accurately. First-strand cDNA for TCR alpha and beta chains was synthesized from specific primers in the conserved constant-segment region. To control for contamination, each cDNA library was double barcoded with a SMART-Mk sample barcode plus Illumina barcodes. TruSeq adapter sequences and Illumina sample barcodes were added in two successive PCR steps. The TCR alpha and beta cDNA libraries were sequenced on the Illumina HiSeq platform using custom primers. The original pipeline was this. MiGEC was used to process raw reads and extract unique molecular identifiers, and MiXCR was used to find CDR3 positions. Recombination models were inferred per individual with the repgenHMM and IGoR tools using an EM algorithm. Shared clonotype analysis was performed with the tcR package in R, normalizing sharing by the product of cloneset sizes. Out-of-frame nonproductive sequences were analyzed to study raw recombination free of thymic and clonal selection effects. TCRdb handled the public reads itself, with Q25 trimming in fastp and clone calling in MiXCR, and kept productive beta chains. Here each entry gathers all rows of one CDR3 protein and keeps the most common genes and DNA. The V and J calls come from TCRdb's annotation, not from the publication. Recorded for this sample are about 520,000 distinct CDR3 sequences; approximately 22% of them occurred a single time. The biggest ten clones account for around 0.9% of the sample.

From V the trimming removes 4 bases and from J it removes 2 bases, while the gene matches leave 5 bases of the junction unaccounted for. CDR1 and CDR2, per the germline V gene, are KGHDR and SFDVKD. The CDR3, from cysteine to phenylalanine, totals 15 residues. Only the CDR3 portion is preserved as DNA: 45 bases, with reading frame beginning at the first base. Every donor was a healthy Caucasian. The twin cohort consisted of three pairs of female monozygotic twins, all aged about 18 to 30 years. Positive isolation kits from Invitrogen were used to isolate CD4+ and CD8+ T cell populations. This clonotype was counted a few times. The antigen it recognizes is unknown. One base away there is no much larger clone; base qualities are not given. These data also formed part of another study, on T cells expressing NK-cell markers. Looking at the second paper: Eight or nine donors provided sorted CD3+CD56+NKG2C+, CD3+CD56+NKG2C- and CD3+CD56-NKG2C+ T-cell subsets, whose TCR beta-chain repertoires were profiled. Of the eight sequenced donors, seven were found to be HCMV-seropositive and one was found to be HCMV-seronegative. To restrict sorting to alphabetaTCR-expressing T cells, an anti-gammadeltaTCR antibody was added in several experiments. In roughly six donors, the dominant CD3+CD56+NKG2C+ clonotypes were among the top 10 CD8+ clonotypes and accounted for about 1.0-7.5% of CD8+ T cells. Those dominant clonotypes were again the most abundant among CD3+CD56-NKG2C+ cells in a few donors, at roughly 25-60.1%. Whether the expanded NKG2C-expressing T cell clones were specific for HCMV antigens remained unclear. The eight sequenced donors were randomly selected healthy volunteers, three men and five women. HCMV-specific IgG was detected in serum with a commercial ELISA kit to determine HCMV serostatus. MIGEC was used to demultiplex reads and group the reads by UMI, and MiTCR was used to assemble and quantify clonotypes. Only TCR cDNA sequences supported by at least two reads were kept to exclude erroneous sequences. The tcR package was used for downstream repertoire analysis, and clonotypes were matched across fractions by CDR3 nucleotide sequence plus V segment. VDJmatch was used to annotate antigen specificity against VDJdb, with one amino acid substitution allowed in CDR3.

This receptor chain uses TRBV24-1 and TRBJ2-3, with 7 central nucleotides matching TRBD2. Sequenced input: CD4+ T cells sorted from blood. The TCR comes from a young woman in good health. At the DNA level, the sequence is TGTGCCACCAGTGACCGTAGCGGGTTCACAGATACGCAGTATTTT. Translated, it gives CATSDRSGFTDTQYF.